This T cell receptor beta chain was recovered during a study of blood T cell repertoires in COVID-19. J gave up 2 bases and V 3 bases, and 16 bases lay outside the gene matches. The CDR3 consists of 19 residues. Germline CDR1 is SNHLY and CDR2 is FYNNEI. Original processing notes: It was from reference gene primer amplification that nucleated cell counts were estimated. TCRdb keeps only in-frame clones here, not all; method: immunoSEQ multiplex PCR. The D gene and trimming were derived from the DNA, and the V and J assignments and clone size from that table. The sample lists about 480,000 clones; 88% were seen once.

V is TRBV2 and J is TRBJ2-3, with 8 nucleotides matching TRBD1. The sequencing input was PBMCs or T cells enriched from blood (not recorded which). The clonotype originates from a woman in her forties who had recovered from COVID-19. The DNA for the CDR3 is TGTGCCAGCAGTGATATGGACAGGGTTATTGCTTTTTTCACAGATACGCAGTATTTT. The encoded protein is CASSDMDRVIAFFTDTQYF.